The clone carrying this T cell receptor beta chain was seen ten or more times. What it binds is not known. These data originate in a study of T cells in Graves' hyperthyroidism and ophthalmopathy. Findings of the study overall: Progression to ophthalmopathy was predicted a median of 6.5 months early.

Ophthalmopathy in the patients scored at least 3 on Clinical Activity Score and at least 4 on NOSPECS grade, lasting under 3 months. The authors took PBMCs from 10 ml fresh peripheral blood. CDR1 and CDR2 from the germline V gene are SNHLY and FYNNEI. V was pared by 4 bases and J by 7 bases, with 8 bases between. The CDR3 covers 12 residues. RNA transcripts were the template for amplifying TCR beta CDR3 regions. HTBI primers were employed in a first-round RT-PCR of the TCR CDR3. TCRdb ran MiXCR on the multiplex PCR reads and lists one entry per CDR3 protein. The table has about 640,000 distinct CDR3 sequences, roughly 20% seen once.

This chain joins TRBV2 and TRBJ1-5; D is perhaps TRBD1 (6 bases). This TCR derives from a man in his thirties or forties with Graves' ophthalmopathy. Sequencing was performed on blood. The chain's CDR3 is CASSVDRQPQHF. Here the CDR3 DNA reads TGTGCCAGCAGTGTGGACAGACAGCCCCAGCATTTT. Filled out from reference TRBV2 and TRBJ1-5, the complete variable domain reads EPEVTQTPSHQVTQMGQEVILRCVPISNHLYFYWYRQILGQKVEFLVSFYNNEISEKSEIFDDQFSVERPDGSNFTLKIRSTKLEDSAMYFCASSVDRQPQHFGDGTRLSIL.